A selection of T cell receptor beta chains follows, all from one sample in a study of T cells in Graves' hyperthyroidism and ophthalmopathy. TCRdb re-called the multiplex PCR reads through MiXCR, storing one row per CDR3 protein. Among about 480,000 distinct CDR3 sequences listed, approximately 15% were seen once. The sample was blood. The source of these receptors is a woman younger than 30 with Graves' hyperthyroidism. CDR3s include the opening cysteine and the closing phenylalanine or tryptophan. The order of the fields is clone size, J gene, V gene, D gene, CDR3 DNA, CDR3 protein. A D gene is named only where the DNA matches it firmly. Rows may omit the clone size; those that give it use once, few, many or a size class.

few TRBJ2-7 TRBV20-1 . TGCAGTGCTAGGGACATCGGCGAGCAGTACTTC CSARDIGEQYF
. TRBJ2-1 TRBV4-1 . TGCGCCAGCAGCCCAGGGATCAGAGCGACAAATGAGCAGTTCTTC CASSPGIRATNEQFF
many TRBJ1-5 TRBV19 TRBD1 TGTGCCAGTTCCGGGACAGGGGGCTATCAGCCCCAGCATTTT CASSGTGGYQPQHF
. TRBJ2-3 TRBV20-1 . TGCAGTGCTAGCGAGCGGTCCACAGATACGCAGTATTTT CSASERSTDTQYF
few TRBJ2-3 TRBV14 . TGTGCCGGCAGCCCGGGACTTCTCCCCCGCACAGATACGCAGTATTTT CAGSPGLLPRTDTQYF
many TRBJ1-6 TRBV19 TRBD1 TGTGCCAGCACTACCCGTGGACAGGGGGCTTATTCACCCCTCCACTTT CASTTRGQGAYSPLHF
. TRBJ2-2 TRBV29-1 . TGCAGCGTTGGGAGGGCCTTCACCGGGGAGCTGTTTTTT CSVGRAFTGELFF
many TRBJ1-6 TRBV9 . TGTGCCAGCAGCGTAGGGCAGGGAAATAATTCACCCCTCCACTTT CASSVGQGNNSPLHF
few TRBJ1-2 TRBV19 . TGTGCCAGTAGCGACTCGGACGGAATCTATGGCTACACCTTC CASSDSDGIYGYTF
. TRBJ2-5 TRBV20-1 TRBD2 TGCAGTGGAGTGGGAGTGGGACTAGCGGGATGGTGCGGGGAGACCCACTACTTC CSGVGVGLAGWCGETHYF
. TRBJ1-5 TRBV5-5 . TGTGCCAGCATCCTGAATCCTCTGGGGCAGCCCCAGCATTTT CASILNPLGQPQHF
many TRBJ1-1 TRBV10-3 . TGTGCCATCAGTGAGAAGATCACTGAAGCTTTCTTT CAISEKITEAFF
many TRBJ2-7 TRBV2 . TGTGCCAGCAGTGTTCGAGTCCTCCGCTCCTACGAGCAGTACTTC CASSVRVLRSYEQYF
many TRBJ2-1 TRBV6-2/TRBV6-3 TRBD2 TGTGCCAGCAGTTACGCTTCTAGCGGGGCAGCAGAGCAGTTCTTC CASSYASSGAAEQFF
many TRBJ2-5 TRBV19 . TGTGCCAGTAGGGGGGTTCTAGCTGGCCAAGAGACCCAGTACTTC CASRGVLAGQETQYF
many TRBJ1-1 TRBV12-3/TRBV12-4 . TGTGCCAGCAGTATTGTAATGAACACTGAAGCTTTCTTT CASSIVMNTEAFF
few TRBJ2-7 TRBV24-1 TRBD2 TGTGCCACCAGGAGACGTAGCGGGAGGGTTTACGAGCAGTACTTC CATRRRSGRVYEQYF
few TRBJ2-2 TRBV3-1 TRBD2 TGTGCCAGCAGCCCCCAGGTGCGGGAGGGCCGGACCGGGGAGCTGTTTTTT CASSPQVREGRTGELFF
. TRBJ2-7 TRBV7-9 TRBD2 TGTGCCAGCAGCTTAGGGGGGACTAGTGACTACGAGCAGTACTTC CASSLGGTSDYEQYF
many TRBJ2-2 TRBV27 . TGTGCCAGCAGTTGGTGGGGGGGCCGAACCGGGGAGCTGTTTTTT CASSWWGGRTGELFF
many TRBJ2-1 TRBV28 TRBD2 TGTGCCAGCAGTCTTACTAGCGGGATTGGCAATGAGCAGTTCTTC CASSLTSGIGNEQFF
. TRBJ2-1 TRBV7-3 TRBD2 TGTGCCAGCAGCTTAGCACCGGGACTAGCGGGAGTAGAGCAGTTCTTC CASSLAPGLAGVEQFF
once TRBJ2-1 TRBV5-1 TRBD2 TGCGCCAGCAGCGTACACCATAGCGGGGGCCTTTGGTTCTTC CASSVHHSGGLWFF
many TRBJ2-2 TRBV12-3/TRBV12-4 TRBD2 TGTGCCAGCAGTTCGGGACTAGCGGGAGGGCCCGCGAACACCGGGGAGCTGTTTTTT CASSSGLAGGPANTGELFF
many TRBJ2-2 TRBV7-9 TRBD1 TGTGCCAGCATCGGGACAGGGAACACCGGGGAGCTGTTTTTT CASIGTGNTGELFF
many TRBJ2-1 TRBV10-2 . TGCGCCAGCAATCAGCGATCCTACAATGAGCAGTTCTTC CASNQRSYNEQFF
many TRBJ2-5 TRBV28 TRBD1 TGTGCCAGCACCCCCCCTTCCGGGACAGACCAAGAGACCCAGTACTTC CASTPPSGTDQETQYF
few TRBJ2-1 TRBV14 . TGTGCCAGCAGCCAAGAGGGCGGCGACTCCTACAATGAGCAGTTCTTC CASSQEGGDSYNEQFF
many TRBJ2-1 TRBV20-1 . TGCAGTGCGTACGGAGCTGGAGGTAGCAGCTCCTACAATGAGCAGTTCTTC CSAYGAGGSSSYNEQFF
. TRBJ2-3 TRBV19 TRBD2 TGTGCCAGTAGTGTCGGGACTAGCATTTCGCAGTATTTT CASSVGTSISQYF
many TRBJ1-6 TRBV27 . TGTGCCAGCAGTTTACCGACGGGTTATAATTCACCCCTCCACTTT CASSLPTGYNSPLHF
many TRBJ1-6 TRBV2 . TGTGCCAGCAGTTTCCAGGGGAAGGATTCACCCCTCCACTTT CASSFQGKDSPLHF
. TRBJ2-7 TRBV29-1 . TGCAGCGTCGGACATGACTACTACGAGCAGTACTTC CSVGHDYYEQYF
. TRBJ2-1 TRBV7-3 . TGTGCCAGCAGCTTCTTGGGGTTTGGTGAGCAGTTCTTC CASSFLGFGEQFF
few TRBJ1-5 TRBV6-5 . TGTGCCAGCAGTTACTCGTCGGGGGGTGGCAATCAGCCCCAGCATTTT CASSYSSGGGNQPQHF
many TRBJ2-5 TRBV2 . TGTGCCAGCAGTGAACAAACAGCAACCCCGGGGGAGACCCAGTACTTC CASSEQTATPGETQYF
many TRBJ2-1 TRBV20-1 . TGCAGTGTGGTGGAGGGTTCTGGGGAGCAGTTCTTC CSVVEGSGEQFF
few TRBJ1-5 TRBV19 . TGTGCCAGTAGTCCCACCGTGGTCACAAGGGTGGGCAATCAGCCCCAGCATTTT CASSPTVVTRVGNQPQHF
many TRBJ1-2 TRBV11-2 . TGTGCCAGCAGCGAAGGATCCTACGGCTACACCTTC CASSEGSYGYTF
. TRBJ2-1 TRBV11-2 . TGTGCCAGCAGCTTACAGGCTGACAATGAGCAGTTCTTC CASSLQADNEQFF
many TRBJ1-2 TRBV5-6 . TGTGCCAGCAGCCTAGAATACTATGGCTACACCTTC CASSLEYYGYTF
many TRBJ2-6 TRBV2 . TGTGCCAGCAGTTGGGGGGCCAACGTCCTGACTTTC CASSWGANVLTF
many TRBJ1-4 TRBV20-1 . TGCAGTGCTAGAGGAGGGGCAGGGTACGAAAAACTGTTTTTT CSARGGAGYEKLFF
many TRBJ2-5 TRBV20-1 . TGCAGTGCTAGAGATCTTGGTTCCGAGACCCAGTACTTC CSARDLGSETQYF
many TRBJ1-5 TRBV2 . TGTGCCAGCAGTGAATCCAGGGCAAGGCCCCAGCATTTT CASSESRARPQHF
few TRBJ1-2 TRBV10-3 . TGTGCCATCAGTGAAAACGGAGGGGGAGATGGATATGGCTACACCTTC CAISENGGGDGYGYTF
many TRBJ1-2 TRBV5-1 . TGCGCCAGCAGCTTGGCAGGGGACGCGAGGAGTTATGGCTACACCTTC CASSLAGDARSYGYTF
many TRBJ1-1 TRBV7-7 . TGTGCTAGCAGCCCAGTTTCCGGGACGGCGAACACTGAAGCTTTCTTT CASSPVSGTANTEAFF
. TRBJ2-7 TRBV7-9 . TGTGCCAGCAGCGAGCGAGCCTACGAGCAGTACTTC CASSERAYEQYF
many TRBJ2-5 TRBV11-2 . TGTGCCAGCAGCTTAGAGTTGGCTGCGAGGGTTGGAGAGACCCAGTACTTC CASSLELAARVGETQYF
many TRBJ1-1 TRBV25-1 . TGTGCCAGCAGTGAAGTGGCAGGGGTGAACACTGAAGCTTTCTTT CASSEVAGVNTEAFF
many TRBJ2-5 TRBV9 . TGTGCCAGCAGCCCGGGGGACCGAGAGACCCAGTACTTC CASSPGDRETQYF
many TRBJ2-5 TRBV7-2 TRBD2 TGTGCCAGCAGCGCTCGGCTAGCGGGACAAGAGACCCAGTACTTC CASSARLAGQETQYF
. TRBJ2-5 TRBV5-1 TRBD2 TGCGCCAGCAGCTCGAGGACTAGCGGGAGATTCTGGGAGACCCAGTACTTC CASSSRTSGRFWETQYF
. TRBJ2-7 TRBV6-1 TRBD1 TGTGCCAGCAATTCACAGGGGGCGAGCTACGAGCAGTACTTC CASNSQGASYEQYF
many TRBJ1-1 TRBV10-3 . TGTGCCATCAGTGAGTCAGGAAACACTGAAGCTTTCTTT CAISESGNTEAFF